Listed below are T cell receptor beta chains from one sample, sequenced in a study of blood T cell repertoires in COVID-19. TCRdb's copy holds only in-frame clones and misses some; the assay was immunoSEQ multiplex PCR. In the table there are about 100,000 clones, over 65% of which are singletons. Sequencing was performed on peripheral blood. The receptors come from a human donor in a cohort sampled during active COVID-19. CDR3s include the opening cysteine and the closing phenylalanine or tryptophan. D genes are given only for firm matches. Clone size is shown for a subset of rows, as once, few, many or a class of expanded clone.

V gene	J gene	clone size	D gene	CDR3 DNA	CDR3 protein
TRBV29-1	TRBJ2-7	NA	TRBD2	TGCAGCGGGACGGGGACGGAGCGGGGCTGGGACGAGCAGTACTTC	CSGTGTERGWDEQYF
TRBV5-4	TRBJ2-3	NA	NA	TGTGCCAGCAGCTTGGTTGGACTTGATACGCAGTATTTT	CASSLVGLDTQYF
TRBV5-1	TRBJ1-2	NA	TRBD1	TGCGCCAGCAGCGTAGGGGACAGTCTTAACTATGGCTACACCTTC	CASSVGDSLNYGYTF
TRBV6-2/TRBV6-3	TRBJ2-7	NA	NA	TGTGCCAGCAGTGAGAACAGGGACGAGCAGTACTTC	CASSENRDEQYF
TRBV7-2	TRBJ2-2	NA	TRBD2	TGTGCCAGCAGCCCCTATTCTTATGGGACTAGCGTGTTCCCCGGGGAGCTGTTTTTT	CASSPYSYGTSVFPGELFF
TRBV5-3	TRBJ1-5	many	NA	TGTGCCAGAAGCTTTGCCCAGTGTTACCTTAGCAATCAGCCCCAGCATTTT	CARSFAQCYLSNQPQHF
TRBV11-2	TRBJ1-1	NA	TRBD1	TGTGCCAGCAGCCCAGGACAGGGATCGAACACTGAAGCTTTCTTT	CASSPGQGSNTEAFF
TRBV5-1	TRBJ1-2	NA	NA	TGCGCCAGCAGCTTTAGGACTACGGGCTATGGCTACACCTTC	CASSFRTTGYGYTF
TRBV29-1	TRBJ2-3	NA	NA	TGCAGCGTTGAAGCTTTGGAGAATACGCAGTATTTT	CSVEALENTQYF
TRBV5-1	TRBJ2-5	once	NA	TGCGCCAGCAGCTTGGAGGACAAGTACCAAGAGACCCAGTACTTC	CASSLEDKYQETQYF
TRBV18	TRBJ1-1	NA	TRBD1	TGTGCCAGCTCACCACGTACAGGGGGCGTGGATGAAGCTTTCTTT	CASSPRTGGVDEAFF
TRBV5-1	TRBJ2-5	NA	TRBD1	TGCGCCAGCACAAGTACAGGGGGCTCGGAGACCCAGTACTTC	CASTSTGGSETQYF
TRBV6-5	TRBJ2-7	NA	TRBD2	TGTGCCAGCAAAACGGGACTAGCGGGAGCCGAGCAGTACTTC	CASKTGLAGAEQYF
TRBV28	TRBJ1-1	NA	NA	TGTGCCAGCAGTTTATTACAAGGGGCTGGTGAAGCTTTCTTT	CASSLLQGAGEAFF
TRBV7-9	TRBJ2-7	NA	TRBD2	TGTGCCAGCAGCTTTAGCGGGGGGGGCTACGAGCAGTACTTC	CASSFSGGGYEQYF
TRBV14	TRBJ1-3	NA	TRBD1	TGTGCCAGCAGACTCACAGGGGGCACTGGAAACACCATATATTTT	CASRLTGGTGNTIYF
TRBV5-4	TRBJ2-5	once	TRBD2	TGTGCCAGCAGCTTGGGTGTCGGGGGGGTACAAGAGACCCAGTACTTC	CASSLGVGGVQETQYF
TRBV5-1	TRBJ2-2	NA	TRBD2	TGCGCCAGCAGCCGAGCGGGAGGGAACACCGGGGAGCTGTTTTTT	CASSRAGGNTGELFF
TRBV30	TRBJ1-1	NA	NA	TGTGCCCGCGGCGGGACTGTGAACACTGAAGCTTTCTTT	CARGGTVNTEAFF
TRBV25-1	TRBJ1-3	NA	NA	TGTGCCAGCAGGGACCAGGGCATATCTGGAAACACCATATATTTT	CASRDQGISGNTIYF
TRBV7-7	TRBJ2-5	NA	NA	TGTGCTAGCAGCTTAGGTGCCGGGGAGACCCAGTACTTC	CASSLGAGETQYF
TRBV19	TRBJ2-1	few	TRBD2	TGTGCCAGTAGTAGGACTAGCGGGAGCTACAATGAGCAGTTCTTC	CASSRTSGSYNEQFF
TRBV7-2	TRBJ2-3	NA	NA	TGTGCCAGCCGAGTCGGGGGCACAGATACGCAGTATTTT	CASRVGGTDTQYF
TRBV20-1	TRBJ2-7	many	TRBD1	TGCAGCACCGGGACAGTATACGAGCAGTACTTC	CSTGTVYEQYF
TRBV4-2	TRBJ2-7	NA	NA	TGTGCCAGCAGCGACAGCAGGGCCTACGAGCAGTACTTC	CASSDSRAYEQYF
TRBV18	TRBJ2-6	NA	TRBD2	TGTGCCAGCTCGATAATCGGGACTAGCGGGTTCTCTGGGGCCAACGTCCTGACTTTC	CASSIIGTSGFSGANVLTF
TRBV9	TRBJ2-2	NA	NA	TGTGCCAGCAGCGTAGGGTGGGCCCAGAACACCGGGGAGCTGTTTTTT	CASSVGWAQNTGELFF
TRBV10-3	TRBJ2-7	NA	TRBD2	TGTGCCACCGGGGGATTTCTAGCGGGGGCCTCCTACGAGCAGTACTTC	CATGGFLAGASYEQYF
TRBV5-1	TRBJ1-1	NA	NA	TGCGCCAGCAGCTCACAGGGAGGGATCACTGAAGCTTTCTTT	CASSSQGGITEAFF
TRBV7-9	TRBJ2-7	NA	NA	TGTGCCAGCAGCTTAGATTTGGCAGTCACCTACGAGCAGTACTTC	CASSLDLAVTYEQYF
TRBV11-2	TRBJ2-5	NA	NA	TGTGCCAGCAGCTACCAAGGACAGCGGGGCTACCAAGAGACCCAGTACTTC	CASSYQGQRGYQETQYF
TRBV20-1	TRBJ1-5	NA	NA	TGCAGTGCTAGTGGAGTTTATAGCAATCAGCCCCAGCATTTT	CSASGVYSNQPQHF
TRBV7-2	TRBJ1-2	NA	TRBD1	TGTGCCAGCAGAACAAGACAGGGGCTCGGCGGCTACACCTTC	CASRTRQGLGGYTF
TRBV5-1	TRBJ1-1	once	NA	TGCGCCAGCAGATCAGGGGACACTGAAGCTTTCTTT	CASRSGDTEAFF
TRBV5-1	TRBJ2-5	NA	TRBD2	TGCGCCAGCAGCCCGGAGGGACTAGCTACAGAGACCCAGTACTTC	CASSPEGLATETQYF
TRBV10-1	TRBJ1-2	NA	TRBD1	TGCGCCAGCAGTCCCGGGACAGGATATGGCTACACCTTC	CASSPGTGYGYTF
TRBV2	TRBJ2-7	NA	NA	TGTGCCAGCACCGAGACAGCCTACGAGCAGTACTTC	CASTETAYEQYF
TRBV29-1	TRBJ1-2	NA	NA	TGCAGCGCCACCCCGGAACAGGGAAACTATGGCTACACCTTC	CSATPEQGNYGYTF
TRBV14	TRBJ1-4	NA	NA	TGTGCCAGCAGCCAAGATGGCAGGTTAGGGGTTGGTGAAAAACTGTTTTTT	CASSQDGRLGVGEKLFF
TRBV18	TRBJ2-7	NA	NA	TGTGCCAGCGTCAAAGCGGGTACCTACGAGCAGTACTTC	CASVKAGTYEQYF
TRBV7-9	TRBJ2-7	NA	NA	TGTGCCAGCAGCTCCGACAGGAAACCCTACGAGCAGTACTTC	CASSSDRKPYEQYF
TRBV7-2	TRBJ1-1	NA	TRBD1	TGTGCCAGCAGCCAGGGACAGGGGAGGGGTGAAGCTTTCTTT	CASSQGQGRGEAFF
TRBV4-3	TRBJ2-2	NA	NA	TGCGCCAGCAGCCGGGTTCCGGGACACCGGAACACCGGGGAGCTGTTTTTT	CASSRVPGHRNTGELFF
TRBV18	TRBJ2-7	once	TRBD1	TGTGCCAGCTCATCGACGACAGGGGAAAGCGAGCAGTACTTC	CASSSTTGESEQYF
TRBV10-3	TRBJ2-5	NA	TRBD2	TGTGCCATCAGTGAGTGGGCTAGCGGTAGGGGAGAGACCCAGTACTTC	CAISEWASGRGETQYF
TRBV13	TRBJ1-1	NA	NA	TGTGCCAGCAGCTTATGGGGGCTTGGGGTGAACACTGAAGCTTTCTTT	CASSLWGLGVNTEAFF
TRBV27	TRBJ2-1	NA	TRBD1	TGTGCCAGCAGTAGTCGACAGGGGATGGGCTCCTACAATGAGCAGTTCTTC	CASSSRQGMGSYNEQFF
TRBV18	TRBJ2-2	NA	NA	TGTGCCAGCTCCGAGGACTTGAACACCGGGGAGCTGTTTTTT	CASSEDLNTGELFF
TRBV11-2	TRBJ2-5	few	NA	TGTGCCAGCAGCTTAGCAGTAGGGGGAGGGGGAGAGACCCAGTACTTC	CASSLAVGGGGETQYF
TRBV6-6	TRBJ1-1	NA	NA	TGTGCCAGCAGCACCGACAGTTCTGAAGCTTTCTTT	CASSTDSSEAFF
TRBV19	TRBJ1-6	NA	TRBD1	TGTGCCAGTAGTGCATCCTCCGGGACAGGGGTACGGTCACCCCTCCACTTT	CASSASSGTGVRSPLHF
TRBV10-2	TRBJ2-7	NA	TRBD1	TGCGCCAGCAGTGATATGTTCGGGACAGGGGTGAAATGGCAATACGAGCAGTACTTC	CASSDMFGTGVKWQYEQYF
TRBV5-4	TRBJ1-6	NA	NA	TGTGCCAGCAGCTTTACTTTAGGGGATAATTCACCCCTCCACTTT	CASSFTLGDNSPLHF
TRBV6-6	TRBJ2-7	NA	NA	TGTGCCAGCAGTTACAACAGGGCCTACGAGCAGTACTTC	CASSYNRAYEQYF